The present entry profiles one TCR beta chain with its context. The CDR3 consists of 16 residues. Germline V gene sequence: CDR1 MNHEY, CDR2 SVGAGI. V was pared by 0 bases and J by 7 bases, with 7 bases of the junction left unmatched. Generated by immunoSEQ multiplex PCR, the TCRdb table keeps only in-frame clones and is missing some. The sample consists of 260,000 or so clones, more than 70% of them appearing once. The sample belongs to a study of blood T cell repertoires in COVID-19. The wider study: COVID-19 samples collected from the United States, Italy and Spain covered acute and convalescent phases. T cells, B-cell-depleted T cells, or PBMCs supplied cDNA or gDNA.

Ages ranged from about 18 to 89 years, with residence in fewer than 25 US areas. Researchers sorted participants into cohorts using their self-reported clinical history. The J gene is TRBJ2-1, the V gene TRBV6-5, with 9 bases identical to TRBD2. The sequence was collected from a woman in her thirties or forties with acute COVID-19. Material: PBMCs or T cells enriched from blood (not recorded which). CDR3 amino acids: CASSYSEREAWNEQFF. CDR3 nucleotides: TGTGCCAGCAGTTACTCGGAGCGGGAGGCCTGGAATGAGCAGTTCTTC.